The rows below give T cell receptor beta chains drawn from one sample of a study of T cell repertoires in cytomegalovirus infection. TCRdb re-derived calls from the reads in MiXCR, one entry per CDR3 protein. The sample shows about 260,000 distinct CDR3 sequences, around 15% of them seen only once. Source material: PBMCs. Every receptor here comes from a human donor in good health (CMV status not recorded). Some clones in this sample may be carry-over from other donors' samples. The CDR3 runs from the conserved cysteine through the conserved F or W. A D gene is named only where the DNA matches it firmly. Not every row has a clone size; where given, it reads once, few, many or a size class.

j_call d_call clone_size v_call cdr3_nt cdr3_aa
TRBJ2-1 . many TRBV19 TGTGCCAGTCTTTTATCTGGGGGTATGGGTGAGCAGTTCTTC CASLLSGGMGEQFF
TRBJ1-1 . . TRBV29-1 TGCAGCGTCGCAAAGGGTTGGAGGTTCACAGGGAGGGACACTGAAGCTTTCTTT CSVAKGWRFTGRDTEAFF
TRBJ2-7 TRBD1 . TRBV20-1 TGCAGCCCCGGACAGGGGATCTACGAGCAGTACTTC CSPGQGIYEQYF
TRBJ1-1 . . TRBV5-6 TGTGCCAGCTCAACGGACACGAAGTCCTACACTGAAGCTTTCTTT CASSTDTKSYTEAFF
TRBJ2-1 TRBD2 many TRBV7-2 TGTGCCAGCAGCTTAATGTTGGGCCAGGGACTAGAGCAGTTCTTC CASSLMLGQGLEQFF
TRBJ1-5 . few TRBV27 TGTGCCAGCAGTTTAGGACCGGCAGGAGGGTATAGCAATCAGCCCCAGCATTTT CASSLGPAGGYSNQPQHF
TRBJ2-5 TRBD2 . TRBV5-4 TGTGCCAGCAGCACCAGCGGGGCGGCGGAGACCCAGTACTTC CASSTSGAAETQYF
TRBJ2-1 TRBD2 many TRBV20-1 TGCAGTGCGCAGACGACTAGCCGGGGAAATGAGCAGTTCTTC CSAQTTSRGNEQFF
TRBJ2-2 TRBD2 many TRBV7-2 TGTGCCAGCTTAGCGGGAGGTTTCGGGGAGCTGTTTTTT CASLAGGFGELFF
TRBJ1-5 . many TRBV7-9 TGTGCCAGCAGCCTAGGGACGAATGATCAGCCCCAGCATTTT CASSLGTNDQPQHF
TRBJ1-2 TRBD1 many TRBV19 TGTGCCAGTAGCCGACAGGGGGCAGATGGCTACACCTTC CASSRQGADGYTF
TRBJ1-1 TRBD1 . TRBV28 TGTGCCAGCAGTTTATCCCGTTTCCGGGACAGGGGCTTACTCACTGAAGCTTTCTTT CASSLSRFRDRGLLTEAFF
TRBJ2-1 TRBD2 . TRBV29-1 TGCAGCGCTCCCGAGGGCGGAGCGGGGGTATACAATGAGCAGTTCTTC CSAPEGGAGVYNEQFF
TRBJ1-1 . many TRBV7-2 TGTGCCAGCAGCCTACCGGGGAACACTGAAGCTTTCTTT CASSLPGNTEAFF
TRBJ2-7 . few TRBV19 TGTGCCAGTAGGCGGCTCGCGGGCGGTTCCTACGAGCAGTACTTC CASRRLAGGSYEQYF
TRBJ1-5 . many TRBV6-1 TGTGCCAGCAGTGAAGCGCTTCGGCAGAATGGTCGCAATCAGCCCCAGCATTTT CASSEALRQNGRNQPQHF
TRBJ1-2 . . TRBV7-9 TGTGCCAGCAGCTTAGATCCTATTGACATCTATGGCTACACCTTC CASSLDPIDIYGYTF
TRBJ1-1 . . TRBV28 TGTGCCAGCAACCAGGGGTCCCTTGAAGCTTTCTTT CASNQGSLEAFF
TRBJ2-5 . many TRBV29-1 TGCAGCGTTGAAGATAGAGGCCTGGAGACCCAGTACTTC CSVEDRGLETQYF
TRBJ2-1 TRBD2 . TRBV6-2/TRBV6-3 TGTGCCAGCAGCTCAAGATCTCCTAGCGGGATAGGTGACAATGAGCAGTTCTTC CASSSRSPSGIGDNEQFF
TRBJ1-1 TRBD1 many TRBV11-2 TGTGCCAGCAGCTTAGATCTGGACAGGGGCGCTGAAGCTTTCTTT CASSLDLDRGAEAFF
TRBJ2-1 TRBD2 many TRBV6-1 TGTGCCAGCAGTCCCCACTATGGGCCTAGCGGGAATGAGCAGTTCTTC CASSPHYGPSGNEQFF
TRBJ2-5 TRBD2 . TRBV6-5 TGTGCCAGCGGTATTCCGGGACTAGCGACCCAGTACTTC CASGIPGLATQYF
TRBJ2-4 . . TRBV29-1 TGCAGCGTTGAAGGGGGTCGAAACATTCAGTACTTC CSVEGGRNIQYF
TRBJ2-7 TRBD1 few TRBV27 TGTGCCAGCAGTCCCGGGACAGGGGAATACGAGCAGTACTTC CASSPGTGEYEQYF
TRBJ2-7 . few TRBV10-1 TGCGCCAGCAGTGTTGGCAGGGGAAACTACGAGCAGTACTTC CASSVGRGNYEQYF
TRBJ2-1 . few TRBV29-1 TGCAGCGTTGAGTGGCGGGAAAGGGAGAATGAGCAGTTCTTC CSVEWRERENEQFF
TRBJ1-1 . . TRBV4-3 TGCGCCAGCAGCCAAAAAACGGACACTGAAGCTTTCTTT CASSQKTDTEAFF
TRBJ2-3 . . TRBV20-1 TGCAGTGCTCTTTCCGGGCAGGTTGGAGATACGCAGTATTTT CSALSGQVGDTQYF
TRBJ2-1 . . TRBV29-1 TGCAGCGTTGACGGGGGAACATACAATGAGCAGTTCTTC CSVDGGTYNEQFF
TRBJ2-7 . many TRBV6-1 TGTGCCAGCGGCCGGGACACTCTCTCCTACGAGCAGTACTTC CASGRDTLSYEQYF
TRBJ2-7 TRBD2 few TRBV7-2 TGTGCCAGCAGCACACCGGGACTAGCGGGAGTTAAACCCTACGAGCAGTACTTC CASSTPGLAGVKPYEQYF
TRBJ1-1 . many TRBV6-6 TGTGCCAGCAGTTACCTGCTGAACACTGAAGCTTTCTTT CASSYLLNTEAFF